Presented here are 3 T cell receptor beta chains from one specimen sequenced in a study of cytomegalovirus exposure and HLA in healthy donors. PCR involved 60 Vbeta and 13 Jbeta primers. Clones were sequenced by immunoSEQ multiplex PCR, and TCRdb holds only the in-frame ones, with some missing. The sample consists of some 120,000 clones, about 10% of them appearing once. Sequencing was performed on PBMCs. The receptors stem from a woman aged 18-35 years in good health and CMV-seropositive.

The rearrangement links TRBV5-6 to TRBJ2-3; TRBD2 agrees at 13 bases. V was clipped by 4 bases and J by 0 bases; unmatched bases: 11. CDR3 length: 19 amino acids. Looked up from germline, CDR1 is SGHDT and CDR2 is YYEEEE. As DNA, the CDR3 is TGTGCCAGCAGCCCAAATACAGGACTAGCGGGAGCTAGCACAGATACGCAGTATTTT. Translation: CASSPNTGLAGASTDTQYF.

This clone turned up a few times. V and J are TRBV19 and TRBJ2-1, with D perhaps matching TRBD2 (7 bases). Germline values: CDR1 LNHDA, CDR2 SQIVND (reference sequence). This CDR3 contains 18 residues. V was clipped by 4 bases and J by 4 bases, with 23 bases between them. Here the CDR3 reads CASSKGGPGGQGYNEQFF. CDR3 DNA: TGTGCCAGTAGTAAGGGGGGGCCAGGCGGGCAGGGGTACAATGAGCAGTTCTTC.

This clone was seen a handful of times. The rearrangement joins TRBV7-8 to TRBJ1-4; D is possibly TRBD1 (6 bases). The germline CDR1 and CDR2 sequences are SGHVS and FQNEAQ. V lost 1 base and J lost 4, with 10 bases in between. The CDR3 is 15 amino acids. Here the CDR3 reads CASSLVGTSNEKLFF. CDR3 nucleotides: TGTGCCAGCAGCTTAGTTGGGACAAGTAATGAAAAACTGTTTTTT.